The present T cell receptor beta chain was sequenced within a study of response to subunit inactivated influenza vaccine. There are 18 residues in the CDR3. With 0 bases removed from V and 1 base from J, the gap between germline ends came to 21 bases. The germline CDR1 and CDR2 sequences are DFQATT and SNEGSKA (reference sequence). General study points: The authors suggested that few new T cells are recruited per seasonal influenza vaccination.

This clonotype was seen more than once but under ten times. What it binds is unknown. TCRdb re-called the RT-PCR reads through MiXCR, storing one row per CDR3 protein. The repertoire consists of over 150,000 distinct CDR3 sequences, with roughly 10% occurring once and the leading ten covering approximately 39%. This TCR derives from a man between 50 and 69 years old who received an inactivated influenza vaccine. The chain is built from TRBV20-1 and TRBJ1-1; possibly TRBD1 for D (5 bases). The sequencing used CD8+ T cells sorted from PBMCs, collected about 23 months after vaccination. The CDR3 DNA sequence: TGCAGTGCTAGAGAAATCCAAGGGACCAGAACCCCGAACACTGAAGCTTTCTTT. Its translation: CSAREIQGTRTPNTEAFF.